This is a list of T cell receptor beta chains from one sample in a study of T cell responses to AZD1222 COVID-19 vaccine. This table comes from immunoSEQ multiplex PCR, and its TCRdb copy is limited to in-frame clones, with some not included. The sample has about 170,000 clones; over 85% are singletons. Sequenced here: peripheral blood, sampled on day 0 of AZD1222 vaccination. The receptors here all came from an adult in good health. CDR3s include the opening cysteine and the closing phenylalanine or tryptophan. The D gene is left open where the match is weak. A row's size may be missing; if present it is once, few, many or a size class.

CDR3nt,CDR3aa,j_gene,abundance,v_gene,d_gene
TGTGCCAGCTCACCAGGGAGCGAAAAACTGTTTTTT,CASSPGSEKLFF,TRBJ1-4,-,TRBV18,-
TGCAGCGTTGAAGGACAGGGGCCAGGCGAGCAGTACTTC,CSVEGQGPGEQYF,TRBJ2-7,-,TRBV29-1,TRBD1
TGTGCCAGCAGCCCAGGGTCCCCTAGTCAGCCCCAGCATTTT,CASSPGSPSQPQHF,TRBJ1-5,-,TRBV11-2,-
TGTGCCAGCAGTGCTCCCGACAGGGCCCGAAATCAGCCCCAGCATTTT,CASSAPDRARNQPQHF,TRBJ1-5,-,TRBV6-2/TRBV6-3,TRBD1
TGTGCCAGCAGCTCTGCGGGACCCTCGAAATACGAGCAGTACTTC,CASSSAGPSKYEQYF,TRBJ2-7,-,TRBV6-6,-
TGCGCCAGCAGCTTGGAGAGGGCACGAAATTCACCCCTCCACTTT,CASSLERARNSPLHF,TRBJ1-6,-,TRBV5-1,-
TGTGCCAGCAGCCCCCGGGACAGGGGTGATCGTACTGAAGCTTTCTTT,CASSPRDRGDRTEAFF,TRBJ1-1,-,TRBV11-2,TRBD1
TGTGCCAGCAGCTTGGAGGACAGCACAGATACGCAGTATTTT,CASSLEDSTDTQYF,TRBJ2-3,-,TRBV5-4,-
TGTGCCAGCAGTTACCGACAGGGATCGATGAACACTGAAGCTTTCTTT,CASSYRQGSMNTEAFF,TRBJ1-1,-,TRBV6-5,TRBD1
TGTGCCAGCAGTGAAGTACACAACAGGGGGTACGAGCAGTACTTC,CASSEVHNRGYEQYF,TRBJ2-7,-,TRBV6-1,TRBD1
TGCGCCAGCAGCTTGGAGGCGGGCAGCTCTGGAAACACCATATATTTT,CASSLEAGSSGNTIYF,TRBJ1-3,-,TRBV5-1,-
TGTGCCAGCAGCGGGGGAACTAGCAATGAGCAGTTCTTC,CASSGGTSNEQFF,TRBJ2-1,-,TRBV5-4,-
TGTGCCAGTAAGGAGGGCGCGACTGAAGCTTTCTTT,CASKEGATEAFF,TRBJ1-1,-,TRBV19,-
TGTGCCAGCAGTGAATCATGGCTTTCCTACGAGCAGTACTTC,CASSESWLSYEQYF,TRBJ2-7,-,TRBV2,-
TGTGCCAGTAGCCGCCGGACAGGGACCAACTATGGCTACACCTTC,CASSRRTGTNYGYTF,TRBJ1-2,-,TRBV19,TRBD1
TGCGCCAGCAGCACGGACAGGGTAGACGAAAAACTGTTTTTT,CASSTDRVDEKLFF,TRBJ1-4,once,TRBV5-1,TRBD1
TGTGCCAGCAGTTACCAGGGAAACAATTCACCCCTCCACTTT,CASSYQGNNSPLHF,TRBJ1-6,-,TRBV6-5,-
TGCGCCAGCAGCTTCGAGGGGATCTACGGCTACACCTTC,CASSFEGIYGYTF,TRBJ1-2,once,TRBV5-1,-
TGTGCCAGCGGAAGGCAGTCGAGCACCGGGGAGCTGTTTTTT,CASGRQSSTGELFF,TRBJ2-2,once,TRBV2,-
TGTGCCAGCACCCCCTGGAAAGGGGGCTACGAGCAGTACTTC,CASTPWKGGYEQYF,TRBJ2-7,-,TRBV6-5,-
TGTGCCAGCAGCCTAGGACGCAACGCCCGGGCACCCCTCCACTTT,CASSLGRNARAPLHF,TRBJ1-6,-,TRBV6-5,-
TGTGCCAGTAGTCGGGCCACCTCCTACGAGCAGTACTTC,CASSRATSYEQYF,TRBJ2-7,few,TRBV19,-
TGTGCCAGCTCATTGTGGGATAGCACCGGGGAGCTGTTTTTT,CASSLWDSTGELFF,TRBJ2-2,-,TRBV18,-
TGTGCCAGCAGGGACTGGACAGGGGTCATTCAAGAGACCCAGTACTTC,CASRDWTGVIQETQYF,TRBJ2-5,-,TRBV2,TRBD1
TGCGCCAGCAGCTCCTATAGTTACCTCCGGGGAAACGAGCAGTACTTC,CASSSYSYLRGNEQYF,TRBJ2-7,-,TRBV5-1,-
TGTGCCAGCAGCCCCACCCGACAGACCTATGGCTACACCTTC,CASSPTRQTYGYTF,TRBJ1-2,-,TRBV3-1/TRBV3-2,-
TGTGCCAGCAGCCAATTGGGACTAGCGGGACTCAATGAGCAGTTCTTC,CASSQLGLAGLNEQFF,TRBJ2-1,-,TRBV14,TRBD2
TGTGCCAGCAGTATCAGGGGACTCGCCTATGGCTACACCTTC,CASSIRGLAYGYTF,TRBJ1-2,-,TRBV5-8,-
TGTGCCAGCTCACCGTGGGGCACTGAAGCTTTCTTT,CASSPWGTEAFF,TRBJ1-1,-,TRBV18,-
TGTGCCAGCAGCTTTGAGCGGGGCACAGATACGCAGTATTTT,CASSFERGTDTQYF,TRBJ2-3,-,TRBV7-2,-
TGTGCCAGTAGTATCGACTACTTTGGGGCCACCGGGGAGCTGTTTTTT,CASSIDYFGATGELFF,TRBJ2-2,-,TRBV19,-
TGCGCCAGCAGCCAGTTGGGACTAGCGAGCAATGAGCAGTTCTTC,CASSQLGLASNEQFF,TRBJ2-1,-,TRBV4-1,TRBD2
TGCAGCGGGTGGGACATGATTCGAAACACCATATATTTT,CSGWDMIRNTIYF,TRBJ1-3,-,TRBV29-1,-
TGTGCCAGCAGCTTATATGGAGCGGGGGACTCAGGAACTAACTATGGCTACACCTTC,CASSLYGAGDSGTNYGYTF,TRBJ1-2,-,TRBV7-2,-
TGCAGCGTTGTCAGTCAGGGCCCCAATGAGCAGTTCTTC,CSVVSQGPNEQFF,TRBJ2-1,once,TRBV29-1,-
TGTGCTAGTGGTTTGGTAATCGTAGGGACTAGCGGGACTCTGAACACCGGGGAGCTGTTTTTT,CASGLVIVGTSGTLNTGELFF,TRBJ2-2,-,TRBV12-5,TRBD2
TGTGCCACCAGCAGAGATACAGGGACCTACGAGCAGTACTTC,CATSRDTGTYEQYF,TRBJ2-7,-,TRBV15,-
TGCGCCAGCAGTGAGACAGGGGGGTTCGGGGAGCTGTTTTTT,CASSETGGFGELFF,TRBJ2-2,-,TRBV10-2,TRBD1
TGCGCCAGCAGCTTGGGGGGCGGGGGCCAAGACAATGAGCAGTTCTTC,CASSLGGGGQDNEQFF,TRBJ2-1,once,TRBV5-1,-
TGTGCCAGCAGTTATGGTCAGGTCGGTCTGCCCCTCCACTTT,CASSYGQVGLPLHF,TRBJ1-6,once,TRBV6-6,-
TGTGCCAGCAGCCCCGCATGGGATCAGCCCCAGCATTTT,CASSPAWDQPQHF,TRBJ1-5,-,TRBV7-8,-
TGTGCCAGCAGCGTCCTGGCGGCTAGCGGGAGTTACAATGAGCAGTTCTTC,CASSVLAASGSYNEQFF,TRBJ2-1,-,TRBV9,TRBD2
TGTGCCAGCAGCTCGAACACGGCTAGCGGGAGAAACTACGAGCAGTACTTC,CASSSNTASGRNYEQYF,TRBJ2-7,-,TRBV7-9,TRBD2
TGTGCCAGCAGCTTAGCGCTAGGAGGGCTCACTGAAGCTTTCTTT,CASSLALGGLTEAFF,TRBJ1-1,-,TRBV7-8,-
TGCAGTGCTAGTGAGGGCAGCTGGAACACTGAAGCTTTCTTT,CSASEGSWNTEAFF,TRBJ1-1,once,TRBV20-1,-
TGTGCCAGCAGGTTGACAGGGAGCTCCTACAATGAGCAGTTCTTC,CASRLTGSSYNEQFF,TRBJ2-1,-,TRBV11-2,TRBD1
TGTGCCAGCAGTATAGCGGGAGAACACTACGAGCAGTACTTC,CASSIAGEHYEQYF,TRBJ2-7,-,TRBV27,TRBD2
TGCAGCGTTGAAGTGGGACTTATGAACACTGAAGCTTTCTTT,CSVEVGLMNTEAFF,TRBJ1-1,-,TRBV29-1,-
TGTGCCTGGAGTGTTGGTAGCAATCAGCCCCAGCATTTT,CAWSVGSNQPQHF,TRBJ1-5,-,TRBV30,-
TGCGCCAGCAGTCCTACTAGCGGGTTTTACAATGAGCAGTTCTTC,CASSPTSGFYNEQFF,TRBJ2-1,-,TRBV5-1,TRBD2
TGTGCCAGCAGCCGTGAGGGGGCGCTTGGGGAGCTGTTTTTT,CASSREGALGELFF,TRBJ2-2,-,TRBV3-1/TRBV3-2,TRBD1
TGTGCCAGTGGGAGGTTCGGCTACACCTTC,CASGRFGYTF,TRBJ1-2,-,TRBV6-9,-
TGTGCCAGTAGTCCGGCGGGGGCTCTATTGGGTGAGCAGTTCTTC,CASSPAGALLGEQFF,TRBJ2-1,-,TRBV19,-
TGTGCCAGCACCATTAGGCCAGGGGCTAACTATGGCTACACCTTC,CASTIRPGANYGYTF,TRBJ1-2,-,TRBV27,-
TGTGCCAGTAGTATAGGAGGGGGCTTACACACTGAAGCTTTCTTT,CASSIGGGLHTEAFF,TRBJ1-1,once,TRBV19,TRBD1
TGTGCCATCGGAACAGGGAGTACTCAGTACTTC,CAIGTGSTQYF,TRBJ2-4,once,TRBV10-3,-
TGTGCCAGCAGTGAACTAGCGGGGGGGCCGGAGACCCAGTACTTC,CASSELAGGPETQYF,TRBJ2-5,-,TRBV6-1,TRBD2